The source of this T cell receptor beta chain is a study of response to subunit inactivated influenza vaccine. This clonotype was recorded at least ten times. TCRdb passed the RT-PCR reads through MiXCR, listing each CDR3 protein once. The table shows over 800,000 distinct CDR3 sequences, with approximately 22% occurring only once. The clonotype comes from a man over 45 who received an inactivated influenza vaccine. Sample: PBMCs from blood, taken roughly 5 days after vaccination.

The CDR3 region has the DNA TGTGCCAGCAGTTTGGGACTAGTATCCTACAATGAGCAGTTCTTC. Its translation: CASSLGLVSYNEQFF. This chain links TRBV12-3 or TRBV12-4 with TRBJ2-1, with 8 bases aligning to TRBD2. V was clipped by 3 bases and J by 1 base; unmatched bases: 2. This CDR3 spans 15 amino acids.